The 24 T cell receptor beta chains below were found in one sample sequenced in a study of T cells in Graves' hyperthyroidism and ophthalmopathy. There were TCR beta CDR3 regions amplified from RNA transcripts. HTBI primers were employed in a first-round RT-PCR of the TCR CDR3. TCRdb passed the multiplex PCR reads through MiXCR, listing each CDR3 protein once. The profile covers around 420,000 distinct CDR3 sequences, with 15% to 17% appearing a single time and approximately 14% taken by the ten largest. The sequenced sample was blood. These receptors came from a young woman with Graves' hyperthyroidism.

The V call is TRBV24-1, the J call TRBJ2-3, with 13 bases matching TRBD2. Trimming at V came to 3 bases and at J to 4 bases, leaving 15 bases not matched to a gene. The CDR3 extends over 20 amino acids. From germline, CDR1 is KGHDR and CDR2 SFDVKD. As DNA, the CDR3 is TGTGCCACCAGTGATCCAACTAGCGGGGGGGCCCCCGGTAGGGCAGATACGCAGTATTTT. It yields the protein CATSDPTSGGAPGRADTQYF.

This clonotype has just a few counts. A much larger clone lies a single base off, so this may be a read error. This sequence joins TRBV12-3 or TRBV12-4 and TRBJ1-1; D unclear. This CDR3 spans 15 amino acids. CDR3 coding DNA: TGTGCCAGCAGTAAAGCCCAATCAATGAACACTGGAGCTTTCTTT. Translating it yields CASSKAQSMNTGAFF.

The table lists this clonotype with many counts. The rearrangement uses TRBV20-1 and TRBJ2-7; 9 nucleotides line up with TRBD2. Germline V gives CDR1 DFQATT, CDR2 SNEGSKA (reference sequence). This CDR3 is built from 13 residues. J gave up 5 bases and V 3 bases, and 5 bases lay outside the gene matches. The CDR3 DNA sequence: TGCAGTGCTAGCTTGGGACTAGCCCACGAGCAGTACTTC. It is translated as CSASLGLAHEQYF.

This clonotype was observed a few times. The J gene is TRBJ2-1, the V gene TRBV7-3; TRBD2 aligns across 12 bases. The CDR3 consists of 15 residues. In germline, CDR1 is SGHTA, CDR2 FQGTGA. V lost 4 bases and J lost 9; bases outside the gene matches: 7. CDR3 sequence: CASSSLAGGRPEQFF. In DNA, the CDR3 is TGTGCCAGCAGCTCTCTAGCGGGGGGGCGTCCTGAGCAGTTCTTC.

This clonotype has only a few counts. The genes are TRBV7-9 and TRBJ2-5, with a weak D call TRBD2 (5 bases). Germline V gene sequence: CDR1 SEHNR, CDR2 FQNEAQ (reference sequence). Trimming cost V 4 bases and J 3 bases, with 18 bases left between them. This CDR3 is 16 amino acids long. This CDR3 is CASSSDYSGWEETQYF. In nucleotides, the CDR3 is TGTGCCAGCAGCTCCGACTACTCGGGCTGGGAAGAGACCCAGTACTTC.

This clonotype was detected only a few times. This CDR3 reads CRGSGGTEAFF. In DNA, the CDR3 is TGCAGGGGGTCGGGTGGGACTGAAGCTTTCTTT. V and J are TRBV20-1 and TRBJ1-1; D unresolved. Germline values: CDR1 DFQATT, CDR2 SNEGSKA (reference sequence). This CDR3 comprises 11 residues.

Ten or more counts support this clonotype. V and J are TRBV11-2 and TRBJ1-3; 8 bases map to TRBD1. V was pared by 5 bases and J by 0 bases, with 6 bases of the junction left unmatched. The germline CDR1 and CDR2 sequences are SGHAT and FQNNGV. The CDR3 contains 16 residues. The CDR3 spells CASSLGQVSSGNTIYF. CDR3 DNA sequence: TGTGCCAGCAGCCTGGGACAGGTGTCCTCTGGAAACACCATATATTTT.

The chain uses TRBV7-8 and TRBJ2-3; 8 bases are shared with TRBD2. CDR3 length: 18 amino acids. In germline, CDR1 is SGHVS, CDR2 FQNEAQ. J gave up 0 bases and V 2 bases, and 10 bases lay outside the gene matches. The CDR3 DNA reads TGTGCCAGCAGCTTAATTATGAGCGGGAGAACTAGCACAGATACGCAGTATTTT. Its translation is CASSLIMSGRTSTDTQYF.

This clonotype was counted a single time. V and J are TRBV5-1 and TRBJ2-1; 9 bases fit TRBD2. The CDR3 has 14 residues. Germline loops: CDR1 SGHRS, CDR2 YFSETQ. Unmatched junction bases numbered 8, after V lost 5 bases and J lost 8 bases. The DNA of the CDR3 is TGCGCCAGCAGGCCAGGACGCGGGGGGGATGAGCAGTTCTTC. Translation gives CASRPGRGGDEQFF. The variable domain in full, with the rest retrieved from reference TRBV5-1 and TRBJ2-1, is KAGVTQTPRYLIKTRGQQVTLSCSPISGHRSVSWYQQTPGQGLQFLFEYFSETQRNKGNFPGRFSGRQFSNSRSEMNVSTLELGDSALYLCASRPGRGGDEQFFGPGTRLTVL.

This clonotype showed up many times. V is TRBV6-1 and J is TRBJ1-6, with no clear D. This CDR3 is 15 amino acids long. In germline, CDR1 is MNHNS, CDR2 SASEGT. V gave up 6 bases and J gave up 7 bases, with 16 bases separating them. The CDR3, as DNA: TGTGCCAGCAGGGAGAGTGCCAGCTCAAATTCACCCCTCCACTTT. It translates to CASRESASSNSPLHF.

The table lists this clonotype with a few counts. This chain links TRBV7-2 with TRBJ1-2; D unresolved. The CDR3 is 14 amino acids. Looked up from germline, CDR1 is SGHTA and CDR2 is FQGNSA. V was clipped by 1 base and J by 1 base, with 7 bases between them. The CDR3: CASSLGRNNYGYTF. Here the CDR3 DNA reads TGTGCCAGCAGCTTAGGCAGGAATAACTATGGCTACACCTTC.

This clonotype occurred once. The chain links TRBV15 to TRBJ1-4; D call uncertain. This CDR3 contains 17 residues. Germline lookup yields CDR1 LNHNV and CDR2 YYDKDF (reference sequence). Deletions cut 3 bases from V and 0 bases from J, with 14 bases between. Written as DNA, the CDR3 is TGTGCCACCAGCAGCCCGTCGGACGGGGCAACTAATGAAAAACTGTTTTTT. It codes for CATSSPSDGATNEKLFF.

Ten or more counts support this clonotype. The chain recombines TRBV5-1 with TRBJ2-3; D uncertain. V lost 1 base, J lost 7 bases, and 13 bases lay in between. In germline, CDR1 is SGHRS, CDR2 YFSETQ. This CDR3 is 14 amino acids long. For the CDR3, the DNA is TGCGCCAGCAGCTTGAAGGCAGAAGGGTATACGCAGTATTTT. This sequence encodes CASSLKAEGYTQYF.

The V and J genes are TRBV4-3 and TRBJ2-1; 9 bases align to TRBD1. CDR3 length: 15 residues. Looked up from germline, CDR1 is LGHNA and CDR2 is YSLEER. Trimming took 0 bases from V and 6 from J; bases not matched to a gene: 3. This CDR3 reads CASSQDRDRANEQFF. The DNA for the CDR3 is TGCGCCAGCAGCCAAGACCGGGACAGGGCCAATGAGCAGTTCTTC.

This clonotype was observed once. This chain uses TRBV2 with TRBJ2-7; no reliable D call. The CDR3 extends over 10 amino acids. Germline loops: CDR1 SNHLY, CDR2 FYNNEI. V dropped 6 bases and J dropped 4 bases, with 4 bases sitting between them. The DNA for the CDR3 is TGTGCCAGCAGAGTATACGAGCAGTACTTC. Protein: CASRVYEQYF.

This clonotype occurred many times. The rearrangement links TRBV12-3 or TRBV12-4 to TRBJ1-2; tentatively, D is TRBD1 (5 bases). Between the trimmed V and J ends, which lost 7 bases and 7 bases, there was a span of 10 bases. This CDR3 has 11 residues. CDR3 sequence (DNA): TGTGCCAGCACCAGGGTGTCTGGCTACACCTTC. It is translated as CASTRVSGYTF.

With respect to this clonotype: A clone one base away is much larger, so this may be a read error. The chain links TRBV28 to TRBJ1-1; 7 bases match TRBD1. CDR1 and CDR2 from the germline V gene are MDHEN and SYDVKM. The CDR3 covers 14 residues. V trimming: 7 bases; J trimming: 1 base; junction bases outside the gene matches: 6. Here the CDR3 reads CASTVTGQNTEAFF. In DNA, the CDR3 is TGTGCCAGCACGGTGACAGGGCAGAACACTGAAGCTTTCTTT.

The chain uses TRBV4-2 and TRBJ1-2; 8 bases fit TRBD1. This CDR3 is 17 amino acids long. V was pared by 1 base and J by 2 bases, with 9 bases of the junction left unmatched. The germline gives CDR1 LGHNA, CDR2 YNFKEQ. The CDR3 DNA sequence: TGTGCCAGCAGCCAAGTCGTTTCGGGACAGGACAACTATGGCTACACCTTC. This encodes CASSQVVSGQDNYGYTF.

The sample holds many counts of this clonotype. The chain recombines TRBV2 with TRBJ2-5; 11 bases fit TRBD2. Germline V gene sequence: CDR1 SNHLY, CDR2 FYNNEI. CDR3 size: 17 residues. With 2 bases clipped from V and 5 bases from J, the junction kept 10 bases outside the gene matches. The CDR3 loop is CASSELSTSGAGETQYF. For the CDR3, the DNA is TGTGCCAGCAGTGAACTTTCGACTAGCGGGGCTGGGGAGACCCAGTACTTC. The full variable domain, with the rest looked up from reference TRBV2 and TRBJ2-5, is EPEVTQTPSHQVTQMGQEVILRCVPISNHLYFYWYRQILGQKVEFLVSFYNNEISEKSEIFDDQFSVERPDGSNFTLKIRSTKLEDSAMYFCASSELSTSGAGETQYFGPGTRLLVL.

The rearrangement links TRBV14 to TRBJ2-3, with D uncertain. Between the trimmed V and J ends, which lost 1 base and 4 bases, there was a span of 6 bases. CDR3 length equals 13 residues. The germline V gene has CDR1 SGHDN and CDR2 FVKESK. CDR3 loop: CASSQVIADTQYF. The DNA of the CDR3 is TGTGCCAGCAGCCAAGTGATAGCAGATACGCAGTATTTT.

Details on this clonotype: At one of its ends the junction is not consistent with the germline gene, which may arise from a read error. CDR3 in amino acids: CVSSDRQGGNEQFF. CDR3 nucleotides: TGTGTCAGCAGTGATCGACAGGGGGGCAATGAGCAGTTCTTC. The chain couples TRBV12-3 or TRBV12-4 to TRBJ2-1, with 9 bases that match TRBD1. The length of the CDR3 is 14 residues.

In its sample, this clonotype was seen a few times. The chain carries TRBV12-3 or TRBV12-4 and TRBJ2-2, with a possible D match to TRBD1 (6 bases). Trimming removed 5 bases at V and 1 base at J, with 11 bases between. The CDR3 runs to 15 residues. The CDR3 DNA is TGTGCCAGCAGTCTTGGGACAAGGAACACCGGGGAGCTGTTTTTT. This sequence encodes CASSLGTRNTGELFF.

This chain uses TRBV4-2 with TRBJ2-1, with TRBD2 identical over 8 bases. V lost 4 bases and J lost 3; bases outside the gene matches: 11. The CDR3 runs to 17 residues. In germline, CDR1 is LGHNA, CDR2 YNFKEQ. The DNA for the CDR3 is TGTGCCAGCAGCCCCTTGGGTGGCCTAGCGGGCTACAATGAGCAGTTCTTC. It codes for CASSPLGGLAGYNEQFF.

The chain employs TRBV6-1 and TRBJ1-2, with a weak D call TRBD1 (5 bases). The CDR3 sequence is 13 residues long. Trimming took 5 bases from V and 8 from J, leaving 15 bases between them. Germline V gives CDR1 MNHNS, CDR2 SASEGT. CDR3 protein: CASSSSFGAGYTF. The CDR3 region has the DNA TGTGCCAGCAGTTCCTCCTTCGGGGCGGGCTACACCTTC.